A single T cell receptor (beta chain) is shown here with its context. This clone was picked up a small number of times. Its target antigen remains unknown. Within one base of it there is no much larger clone, and no base qualities were kept. Based on the germline V gene (reference sequence), the CDR1 and CDR2 sequences are MNHEY and SMNVEV. The CDR3 starts with the cysteine, ends with the phenylalanine, and has 13 residues. Only the CDR3 part of the read is kept: 39 bases, read in frame from the first base. V sheds 5 bases and J sheds 5 bases, leaving 13 bases between their ends. The data were taken from a study of PD-1 blockade in classical Hodgkin lymphoma (dated by TCRdb to 2018 to 2020). For context, the study as a whole: Nivolumab dosing was 3 mg/kg intravenously every 2 weeks, continuing until either disease progression or unacceptable toxicity. To define a peripheral blood immune signature of response to PD-1 blockade in classical Hodgkin lymphoma, the study combined TCR beta sequencing with CyTOF. Paper-wide results and their limitations: A significant rise by C4D1 was seen in CD4+ but not CD8+ TCR diversity (p=0.0027 vs p=0.16), with the rise being most apparent in complete responders (p=0.02). Baseline TCR diversity was reported to be lower in newly diagnosed patients than in healthy donors and to be lower still in relapsed/refractory patients. Diversity was lower in patients who began nivolumab less than 1 year after ASCT, so these patients were left out of later analyses to avoid confounding by immune reconstitution. The study was restricted to a single clinical trial cohort, and the causes of repertoire differences, possibly disease activity or prior therapy, were left undefined. Trial patients with a complete response had baseline diversity similar to that of newly diagnosed patients, while partial responders and progressors had significantly lower diversity.

The Qiagen DNeasy kit was used to extract genomic DNA both from unsorted PBMCs and from the negatively selected CD4+ and CD8+ fractions. TCR beta CDR3 regions were amplified by immunoSEQ multiplex PCR using primers annealing to V and J segments. A synthetic immune receptor repertoire was used to minimize amplification bias, and remaining bias was computationally removed after sequencing. The published analysis was carried out like this. Custom Python scripts were used to quantify repertoire diversity as the Shannon entropy index. Unsorted, CD4+ and CD8+ repertoires were analyzed separately, except for combined analyses in which CD4+ and CD8+ sequences were merged in silico. A clone was considered expanded if an increase in frequency of at least 2-fold after treatment relative to C1D1 was found, and a pseudocount of 0.5 was applied to clones undetected at baseline. Singleton clones were defined as clones with 0 or 1 copy at C1D1, and non-singleton clones were defined as clones with 2 or more copies. Clones expanded in unsorted samples were labelled as CD4+, CD8+ or unknown by matching protein sequences in sorted samples from the same patient. Wilcoxon tests on paired samples were used to test changes in diversity from C1D1 to C4D1. Here the immuneACCESS table is served through TCRdb, limited to in-frame sequences with V and J called. Missing clones are a known gap in these copies; in checked studies unresolved V genes cover under half, and the rest lacks a known reason. V, J and clone size are those of that table, while D and trimming were read from the DNA. Within this sample are 12,000 to 15,000 clones, with around 80% of them counted one time only. Jointly, the top ten make up 4.1% of the sample.

In light of the paper, this sample's time point label describes: cycle 1 day 1 (C1D1), immediately before nivolumab initiation. Every trial patient had relapsed following autologous stem cell transplantation, and prior brentuximab vedotin exposure was what differed among cohorts A, B and C. The trial cohort included fewer than 65 patients with relapsed/refractory classical Hodgkin lymphoma, and each patient had a best overall response of complete response, partial response or progressive disease. Trial patients were treated with single-agent nivolumab in the multi-cohort phase II CheckMate 205 trial. An independent review committee assessed best overall response by applying the 2007 International Working Group response criteria. Trial PBMCs were collected immediately before nivolumab initiation (C1D1) and during therapy at cycle 2 day 1 and cycle 4 day 1. Peripheral blood was collected in 8 mL Vacutainer Cell Preparation Tubes, from which PBMCs were isolated by centrifugation and then cryopreserved.

The chain links TRBV27 with TRBJ2-7; no D gene call is confident. Sequenced here: peripheral blood mononuclear cells (PBMCs), sampled at baseline. The receptor comes from a human donor with classical Hodgkin lymphoma. The bases are TGTGCCAGCAGTCAAGTAAGATCGGACGAGCAGTACTTC. This translates into CASSQVRSDEQYF.